These 10 T cell receptor beta chains were all obtained from the same sample, sequenced in a study of identical twins. TCRdb fed the 5' RACE reads into MiXCR, producing one record per CDR3 protein. The table has around 480,000 distinct CDR3 sequences, roughly an eighth seen once. These data were also reused for a study on yellow fever vaccine responses in identical twins.

Material for sequencing was CD4+ T cells sorted from blood. Receptor source: a woman aged 18-29 years in good health.

This clonotype was found many times. CDR3 in amino acids: CASSNRQGKNTGELFF. The CDR3 region has the DNA TGTGCCAGCAGTAATCGACAGGGCAAGAACACCGGGGAGCTGTTTTTT. The gene calls are TRBV12-3 or TRBV12-4 and TRBJ2-2, with TRBD1 identical over 7 bases. CDR3 length: 16 amino acids. With 5 bases clipped from V and 1 base from J, the junction kept 7 bases outside the gene matches.

The rearrangement joins TRBV20-1 to TRBJ2-2; 7 bases match TRBD2. The CDR3 loop spans 15 amino acids. CDR1 DFQATT and CDR2 SNEGSKA come from the germline V gene (reference sequence). Losses at the gene ends were 3 bases for V and 1 base for J; bases not matched to a gene: 5. In DNA, the CDR3 is TGCAGTGCTAGTTGGGGGGGGAGGAACACCGGGGAGCTGTTTTTT. This sequence encodes CSASWGGRNTGELFF.

The chain links TRBV2 to TRBJ1-3, with D perhaps matching TRBD1 (6 bases). The CDR3 is made up of 13 amino acids. Germline CDR1 is SNHLY and CDR2 is FYNNEI. The V end was cut by 9 bases, the J end by 4 bases, with 13 bases between. CDR3 amino acids: CASTGGNGNTIYF. In DNA, the CDR3 is TGTGCCAGTACGGGGGGCAACGGAAACACCATATATTTT.

The rearrangement links TRBV6-2 or TRBV6-3 to TRBJ2-1; 9 bases map to TRBD2. The CDR3 contains 17 residues. Looked up from germline, CDR1 is MNHEY and CDR2 is SVGEGT. The V gene end was trimmed by 0 bases and the J gene end by 0 bases; junction bases not matched to a gene: 3. This CDR3 is CASSYSFSGSSYNEQFF. CDR3 nucleotides: TGTGCCAGCAGTTACTCCTTTAGCGGGAGCTCCTACAATGAGCAGTTCTTC.

A few counts support this clonotype. The chain is built from TRBV28 and TRBJ2-3; D is possibly TRBD1 or TRBD2 (6 bases each). Between the trimmed V and J ends, which lost 6 bases and 4 bases, there was a span of 20 bases. This CDR3 comprises 16 residues. Germline V gene data show CDR1 as MDHEN and CDR2 as SYDVKM. The DNA of the CDR3 is TGTGCCAGCAGCACCTCAACTAGCAGGGGCCCAGATACGCAGTATTTT. This encodes CASSTSTSRGPDTQYF. Drawing the rest from reference TRBV28 and TRBJ2-3, the complete variable domain is DVKVTQSSRYLVKRTGEKVFLECVQDMDHENMFWYRQDPGLGLRLIYFSYDVKMKEKGDIPEGYSVSREKKERFSLILESASTNQTSMYLCASSTSTSRGPDTQYFGPGTRLTVL.

This chain joins TRBV6-1 and TRBJ2-4; no definite D call. This CDR3 region has 10 residues. Germline assignment: CDR1 MNHNS and CDR2 SASEGT. The V end lost 3 bases, the J end lost 13 bases, and 7 bases lay between the germline ends. The CDR3 sequence: CASSELSQYF. The CDR3 DNA reads as TGTGCCAGCAGTGAGTTATCCCAGTACTTC.

This clonotype occurred a few times. This sequence joins TRBV5-5 and TRBJ2-7; D ambiguous. CDR3 length equals 15 residues. The V and J ends lost 1 base and 0 bases respectively, with 11 bases between them. The germline gives CDR1 SGHKS, CDR2 YYEKEE (reference sequence). The CDR3 here is CASSLNPRTSYEQYF. In DNA, the CDR3 is TGTGCCAGCAGCTTGAATCCCAGAACCTCCTACGAGCAGTACTTC.

This clonotype turned up a few times. This sequence joins TRBV12-3 or TRBV12-4 and TRBJ2-2; 7 nucleotides line up with TRBD2. The V segment lost 3 bases and the J segment 6 bases; nucleotides outside the gene matches: 13. The CDR3 has 17 amino acids. DNA of the CDR3: TGTGCCAGCAGTTTTGGTGAACTAGCGTCACTCCCCGGGGAGCTGTTTTTT. Amino acid sequence: CASSFGELASLPGELFF.

At least ten counts were recorded for this clonotype. The chain employs TRBV12-3 or TRBV12-4 and TRBJ1-2; D is ambiguous. The V and J ends lost 3 bases and 4 bases respectively, with 9 bases between them. CDR3 length: 13 residues. CDR3: CASSFGQVYGYTF. The CDR3 bases are TGTGCCAGCAGTTTTGGGCAGGTCTATGGCTACACCTTC.

In nucleotides, the CDR3 is TGTGCCAGCAGTTACTCGCCGCCATTTGGTCATGAGCAGTTCTTC. Translated, it gives CASSYSPPFGHEQFF. The chain combines TRBV6-5 with TRBJ2-1, with D unclear. The CDR3 sequence is 15 residues long. CDR1 and CDR2 (germline): MNHEY, SVGAGI. The V and J ends lost 0 bases and 8 bases respectively, with 14 bases between them.